A single sample is the source of the 5 T cell receptor beta chains below, sequenced in a study of blood T cell repertoires in COVID-19. Data came from immunoSEQ multiplex PCR; TCRdb stores just in-frame clones and leaves some out. The table lists around 200,000 clones, 90% of them singletons. The sequenced material came from peripheral blood. These receptor sequences come from a man aged 45-65 years with acute or convalescent COVID-19.

The chain carries TRBV9 and TRBJ1-2; 7 bases are a match to TRBD1. The length of the CDR3 is 15 residues. Germline V gene lookup returns CDR1 SGDLS and CDR2 YYNGEE. The ends lost 0 bases at V and 1 base at J; junction bases unmatched: 3. The CDR3 spells CASSVAAGGNYGYTF. Written as DNA, the CDR3 is TGTGCCAGCAGCGTAGCCGCAGGGGGTAACTATGGCTACACCTTC. Filled out from reference TRBV9 and TRBJ1-2, the complete variable domain reads DSGVTQTPKHLITATGQRVTLRCSPRSGDLSVYWYQQSLDQGLQFLIQYYNGEERAKGNILERFSAQQFPDLHSELNLSSLELGDSALYFCASSVAAGGNYGYTFGSGTRLTVV.

This chain uses TRBV3-1 (or the pseudogene TRBV3-2) with TRBJ2-5, with a possible D match to TRBD1 (5 bases). The germline V gene has CDR1 LGHDT and CDR2 YNNKEL (reference sequence). This CDR3 has 15 amino acids. The V gene lost 0 bases and the J gene lost 1 base, with 9 bases spanning the gap. CDR3 nucleotides: TGTGCCAGCAGCCAAGATTGGGGCGGCCAAGAGACCCAGTACTTC. It encodes CASSQDWGGQETQYF.

The rearrangement links TRBV6-5 to TRBJ1-1, with TRBD1 as a possible D gene (5 bases). The CDR3 covers 13 residues. Trimming took 8 bases from V and 0 from J, leaving 10 bases between them. Germline V gives CDR1 MNHEY, CDR2 SVGAGI. Here the CDR3 DNA reads TGTGCCAGCTCCGACAGCATGAACACTGAAGCTTTCTTT. As protein: CASSDSMNTEAFF.

This clone was seen once. This chain connects TRBV19 to TRBJ2-7; 8 positions agree with TRBD2. Germline CDR1 reads LNHDA; CDR2 reads SQIVND (reference sequence). After removal of 3 bases from V and 3 bases from J, the junction contained 10 bases not matched to a gene. CDR3 length: 16 residues. In DNA, the CDR3 is TGTGCCAGTAGTATCTCGTCGCGGGGGGCGGGCTACGAGCAGTACGTC. It translates to CASSISSRGAGYEQYV.

The chain uses TRBV19 and TRBJ2-5; 7 nucleotides align to TRBD2. CDR1 and CDR2 (germline): LNHDA, SQIVND (reference sequence). Trimming at V came to 10 bases and at J to 5 bases, leaving 7 bases not matched to a gene. The CDR3 sequence is 12 residues long. The CDR3 coding sequence is TGTGCCACCTCGACTAGCCTGGAGACCCAGTACTTC. As protein: CATSTSLETQYF.